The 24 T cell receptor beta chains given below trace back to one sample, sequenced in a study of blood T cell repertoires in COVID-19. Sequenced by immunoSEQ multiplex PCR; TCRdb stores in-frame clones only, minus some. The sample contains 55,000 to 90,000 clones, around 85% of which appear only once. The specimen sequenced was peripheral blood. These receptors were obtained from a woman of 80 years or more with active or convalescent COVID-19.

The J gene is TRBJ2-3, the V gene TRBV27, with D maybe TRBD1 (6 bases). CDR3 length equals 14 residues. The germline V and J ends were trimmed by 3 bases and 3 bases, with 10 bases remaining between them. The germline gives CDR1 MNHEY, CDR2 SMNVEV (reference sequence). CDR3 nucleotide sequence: TGTGCCAGCAGTTTCGAGAGGGGGACAGATACGCAGTATTTT. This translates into CASSFERGTDTQYF.

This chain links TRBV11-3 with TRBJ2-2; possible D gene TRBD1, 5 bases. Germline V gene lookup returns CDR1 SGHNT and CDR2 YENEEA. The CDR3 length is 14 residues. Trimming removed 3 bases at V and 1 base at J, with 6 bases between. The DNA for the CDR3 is TGTGCCAGCAGCTTCGACAGGAACACCGGGGAGCTGTTTTTT. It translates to CASSFDRNTGELFF.

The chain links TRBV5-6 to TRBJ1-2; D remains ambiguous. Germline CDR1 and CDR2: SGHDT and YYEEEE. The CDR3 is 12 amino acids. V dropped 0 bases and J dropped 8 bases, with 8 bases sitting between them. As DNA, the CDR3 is TGTGCCAGCAGCTTGGCGGGAGACGGCTACACCTTC. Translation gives CASSLAGDGYTF.

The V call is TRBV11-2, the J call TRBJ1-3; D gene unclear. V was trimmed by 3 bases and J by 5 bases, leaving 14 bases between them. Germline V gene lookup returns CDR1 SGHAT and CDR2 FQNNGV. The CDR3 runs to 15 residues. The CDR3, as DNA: TGTGCCAGCAGCTTGGTCTACAGCCGAAGAAACACCATATATTTT. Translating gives CASSLVYSRRNTIYF.

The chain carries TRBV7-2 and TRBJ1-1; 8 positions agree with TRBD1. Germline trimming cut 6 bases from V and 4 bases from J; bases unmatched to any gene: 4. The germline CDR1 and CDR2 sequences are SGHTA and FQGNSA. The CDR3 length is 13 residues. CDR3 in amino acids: CASRWTGITEAFF. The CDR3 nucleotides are TGTGCCAGCAGATGGACAGGGATCACTGAAGCTTTCTTT.

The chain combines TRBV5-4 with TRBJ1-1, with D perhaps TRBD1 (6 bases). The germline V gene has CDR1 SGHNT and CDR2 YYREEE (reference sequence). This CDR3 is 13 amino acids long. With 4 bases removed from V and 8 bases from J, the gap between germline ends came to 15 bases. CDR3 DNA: TGTGCCAGCAGCCGAACAGGGCCGACCGAAGCTTTCTTT. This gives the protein CASSRTGPTEAFF.

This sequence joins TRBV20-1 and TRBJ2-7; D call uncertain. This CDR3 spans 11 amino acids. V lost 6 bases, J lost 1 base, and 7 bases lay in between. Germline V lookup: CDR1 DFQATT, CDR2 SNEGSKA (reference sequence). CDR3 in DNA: TGCAGTGCCTACAGTTCCTACGAGCAGTACTTC. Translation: CSAYSSYEQYF.

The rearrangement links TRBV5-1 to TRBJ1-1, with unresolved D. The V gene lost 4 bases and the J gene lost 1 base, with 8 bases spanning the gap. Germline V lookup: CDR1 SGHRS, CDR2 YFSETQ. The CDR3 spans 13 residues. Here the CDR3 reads CASSVQENTEAFF. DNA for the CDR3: TGCGCCAGCAGCGTTCAGGAGAACACTGAAGCTTTCTTT.

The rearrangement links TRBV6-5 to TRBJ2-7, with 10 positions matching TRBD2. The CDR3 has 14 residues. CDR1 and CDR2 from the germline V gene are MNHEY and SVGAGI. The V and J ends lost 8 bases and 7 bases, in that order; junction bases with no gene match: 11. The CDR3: CASDSLAGVGEQYF. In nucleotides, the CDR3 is TGTGCCAGCGATTCCCTAGCGGGGGTAGGGGAGCAGTACTTC.

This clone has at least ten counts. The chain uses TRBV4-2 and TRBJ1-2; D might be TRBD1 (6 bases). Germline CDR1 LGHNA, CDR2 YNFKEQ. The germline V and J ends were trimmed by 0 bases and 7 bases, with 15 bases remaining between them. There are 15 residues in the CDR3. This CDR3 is CASSQDLQGLSGYTF. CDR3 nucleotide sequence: TGTGCCAGCAGCCAAGATTTACAGGGTTTGAGTGGCTACACCTTC.

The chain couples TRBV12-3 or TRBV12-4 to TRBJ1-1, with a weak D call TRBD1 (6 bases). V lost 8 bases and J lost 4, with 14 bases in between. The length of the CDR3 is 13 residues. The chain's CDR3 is CASRTTGPTEAFF. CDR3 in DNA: TGTGCCAGCCGAACAACAGGGCCCACTGAAGCTTTCTTT.

The CDR3 here is CASRPGATSPLHF. CDR3 nucleotide sequence: TGTGCCAGCCGTCCAGGCGCGACGTCACCCCTCCACTTT. The chain carries TRBV12-3 or TRBV12-4 and TRBJ1-6; D ambiguous. Deletions cut 8 bases from V and 10 bases from J, with 15 bases between. The CDR3 covers 13 residues.

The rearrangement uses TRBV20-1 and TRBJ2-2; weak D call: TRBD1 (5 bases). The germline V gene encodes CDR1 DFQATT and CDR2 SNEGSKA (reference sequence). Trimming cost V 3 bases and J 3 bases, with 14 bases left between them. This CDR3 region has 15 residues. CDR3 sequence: CSASRQSWDTGELFF. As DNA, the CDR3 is TGCAGTGCTAGTCGACAGTCCTGGGACACCGGGGAGCTGTTTTTT.

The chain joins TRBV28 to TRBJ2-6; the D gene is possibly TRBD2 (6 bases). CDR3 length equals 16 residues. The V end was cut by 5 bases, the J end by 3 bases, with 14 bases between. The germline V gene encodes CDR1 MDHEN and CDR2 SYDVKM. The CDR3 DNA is TGTGCCAGCAGTCCCCACTCCGGGGGTGGGGCCAACGTCCTGACTTTC. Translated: CASSPHSGGGANVLTF.

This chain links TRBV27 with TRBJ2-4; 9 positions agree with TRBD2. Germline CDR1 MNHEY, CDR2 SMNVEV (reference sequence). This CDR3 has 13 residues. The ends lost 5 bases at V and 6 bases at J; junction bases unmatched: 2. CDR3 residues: CASSISGGNIQYF. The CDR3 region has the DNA TGTGCCAGCAGTATTAGCGGGGGAAACATTCAGTACTTC.

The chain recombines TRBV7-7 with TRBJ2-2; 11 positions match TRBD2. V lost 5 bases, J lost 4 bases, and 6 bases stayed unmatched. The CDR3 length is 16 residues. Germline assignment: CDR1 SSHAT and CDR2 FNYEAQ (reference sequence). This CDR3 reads CASSRLLAGATGELFF. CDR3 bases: TGTGCCAGCAGCCGATTACTAGCGGGGGCCACCGGGGAGCTGTTTTTT.

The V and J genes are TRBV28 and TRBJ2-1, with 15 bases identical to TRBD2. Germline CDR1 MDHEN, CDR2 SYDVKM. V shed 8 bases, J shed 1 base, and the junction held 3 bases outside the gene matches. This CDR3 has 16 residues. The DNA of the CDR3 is TGTGCCAGCCAGGGACTAGCGGGGGGTTCCTACAATGAGCAGTTCTTC. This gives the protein CASQGLAGGSYNEQFF.

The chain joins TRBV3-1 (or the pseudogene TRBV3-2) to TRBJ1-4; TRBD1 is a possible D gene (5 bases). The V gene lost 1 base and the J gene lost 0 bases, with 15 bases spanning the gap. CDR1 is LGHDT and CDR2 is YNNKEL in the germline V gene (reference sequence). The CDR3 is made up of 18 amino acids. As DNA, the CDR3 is TGTGCCAGCAGCCAAGGCCAGACAGATTATGCAACTAATGAAAAACTGTTTTTT. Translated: CASSQGQTDYATNEKLFF.

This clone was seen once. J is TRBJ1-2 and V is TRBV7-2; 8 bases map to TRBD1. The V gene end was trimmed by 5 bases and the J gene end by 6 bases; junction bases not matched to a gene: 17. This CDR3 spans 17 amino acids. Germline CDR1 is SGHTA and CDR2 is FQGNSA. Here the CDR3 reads CASSPDLPTGESNGYTF. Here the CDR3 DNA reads TGTGCCAGCAGCCCAGACCTTCCGACAGGGGAGTCTAATGGCTACACCTTC.

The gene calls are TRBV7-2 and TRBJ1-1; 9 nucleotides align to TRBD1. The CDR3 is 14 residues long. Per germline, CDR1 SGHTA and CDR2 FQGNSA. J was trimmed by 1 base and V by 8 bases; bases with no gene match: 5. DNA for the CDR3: TGTGCCAGCGCACAGGGGGCGACGAACACTGAAGCTTTCTTT. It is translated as CASAQGATNTEAFF.

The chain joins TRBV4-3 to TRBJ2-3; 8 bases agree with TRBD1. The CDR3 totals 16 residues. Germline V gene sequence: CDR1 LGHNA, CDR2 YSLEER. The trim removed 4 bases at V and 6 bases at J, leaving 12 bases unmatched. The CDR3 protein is CASSPQGVLPPDTQYF. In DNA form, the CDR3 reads TGCGCCAGCAGCCCACAGGGGGTACTTCCCCCCGATACGCAGTATTTT.

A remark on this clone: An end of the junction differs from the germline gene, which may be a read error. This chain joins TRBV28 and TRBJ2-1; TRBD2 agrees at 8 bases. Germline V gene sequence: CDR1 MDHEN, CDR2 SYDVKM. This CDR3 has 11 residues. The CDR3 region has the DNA TGTGCCAGCAGCCAAGGACTAGCTTCGATCTTC. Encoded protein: CASSQGLASIF. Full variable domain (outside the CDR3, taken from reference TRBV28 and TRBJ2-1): DVKVTQSSRYLVKRTGEKVFLECVQDMDHENMFWYRQDPGLGLRLIYFSYDVKMKEKGDIPEGYSVSREKKERFSLILESASTNQTSMYLCASSQGLASIFGPGTRLTVL.

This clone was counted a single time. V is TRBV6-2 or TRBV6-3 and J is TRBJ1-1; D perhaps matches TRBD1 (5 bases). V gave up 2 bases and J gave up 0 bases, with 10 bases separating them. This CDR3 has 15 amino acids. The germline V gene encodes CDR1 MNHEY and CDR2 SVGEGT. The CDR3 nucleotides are TGTGCCAGCAGTTACCAGGGCTGGATGAACACTGAAGCTTTCTTT. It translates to CASSYQGWMNTEAFF.

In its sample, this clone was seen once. The CDR3 DNA follows: TGTGCCAGCAGCGAAGGGTTTGGGGGGGCCCCCCACACAGATACGCAGTATTTT. Protein product: CASSEGFGGAPHTDTQYF. The genes are TRBV9 and TRBJ2-3, with a tentative D call TRBD2 (7 bases). Germline values: CDR1 SGDLS, CDR2 YYNGEE. V dropped 3 bases and J dropped 2 bases, with 22 bases sitting between them. The CDR3 runs 18 residues.